The source of this TCR beta chain is a study of CD8 T cells in ankylosing spondylitis. Regarding the study as a whole: A motif of under ten highly homologous TCR beta variants was seen as apparently characteristic of ankylosing spondylitis blood. Significant enrichment of disease-linked clones was reported in matched ankylosing spondylitis synovial fluid.

MiXCR, run by TCRdb on the 5' RACE reads, gives a single entry per CDR3 protein. The sample carries about 750,000 distinct CDR3 sequences, around 17% recorded once. CDR3 size: 14 residues. The germline V gene encodes CDR1 KGHSH and CDR2 LQKENI. V was pared by 0 bases and J by 6 bases, with 12 bases between. This clonotype turned up a few times. Its target is unknown. The clonotype comes from a male donor with ankylosing spondylitis. The chain is built from TRBV18 and TRBJ2-7; a weak D match, TRBD2 (5 bases). The specimen sequenced was blood, either unsorted or a sorted T cell fraction (not recorded which). DNA of the CDR3: TGTGCCAGCTCACCACCATTGCGGGTGAGCGAGCAGTACTTC. Its protein product is CASSPPLRVSEQYF.